The clone carrying this TCR beta chain was detected ten times or more. Its antigen is unidentified. The entry originates in a study of T cells in Graves' hyperthyroidism and ophthalmopathy. Study-wide results and limits: Peripheral blood also featured most of the thyroid clonotypes expanded above 0.001.

Amplified TCR beta CDR3 regions came from RNA transcripts. The HTBI set primed first-round TCR CDR3 RT-PCR. One entry per CDR3 protein, called by TCRdb with MiXCR from the multiplex PCR reads. The data hold 640,000 or so distinct CDR3 sequences, with roughly 14% observed a single time. The receptor was derived from a woman aged 40 to 50 with Graves' ophthalmopathy. Sequenced sample: blood.

The CDR3, as DNA: TGTGCCAGCAGCCAAGATTCGGGGGCCGCCTACGAGCAGTACTTC. This translates into CASSQDSGAAYEQYF. The chain carries TRBV4-2 and TRBJ2-7; D might be TRBD1 or TRBD2, each matching 6 bases. CDR1 and CDR2 (germline): LGHNA, YNFKEQ. This CDR3 comprises 15 residues. Trimming cost V 0 bases and J 2 bases, with 11 bases left between them.